A single sample gave rise to the 26 T cell receptor beta chains below, sequenced in a study of cytomegalovirus exposure and HLA in healthy donors. PCR used 60 Vbeta primers and 13 Jbeta primers. Data came from immunoSEQ multiplex PCR; TCRdb stores just in-frame clones and leaves some out. The sample carries hundreds of thousands of clones, over 80% recorded once. Input material: PBMCs. The source of these receptors is a boy aged 2 to 10 in good health and CMV-seronegative.

This sequence joins TRBV9 and TRBJ2-5; the D gene is possibly TRBD1 (5 bases). V shed 2 bases and J shed 5 bases, with 10 bases lying between them. The CDR3 loop spans 13 amino acids. The germline V gene has CDR1 SGDLS and CDR2 YYNGEE. The CDR3 DNA reads TGTGCCAGCAGCGTCATGGGGCGGGAGACCCAGTACTTC. Its translation: CASSVMGRETQYF.

V is TRBV11-2 and J is TRBJ2-7; TRBD2 matches at 7 bases. CDR3 length: 14 amino acids. CDR1 and CDR2 from the germline V gene are SGHAT and FQNNGV. V lost 0 bases and J lost 3; bases outside the gene matches: 2. CDR3 residues: CASSLDTGGYEQYF. CDR3 nucleotide sequence: TGTGCCAGCAGCTTAGATACGGGAGGCTACGAGCAGTACTTC.

The genes are TRBV4-2 and TRBJ2-4, with a weak D call TRBD1 (6 bases). The V gene's germline CDR1 is LGHNA and CDR2 YNFKEQ. V dropped 3 bases and J dropped 0 bases, with 15 bases sitting between them. There are 17 residues in the CDR3. The CDR3 DNA sequence: TGTGCCAGCAGCCAGACAGGTTCGACTATAGCCAAAAACATTCAGTACTTC. Translated, it gives CASSQTGSTIAKNIQYF.

The CDR3 DNA is TGTGCCAGCAGCTTCGGTGCCCAAGAGACCCAGTACTTC. Translated, it gives CASSFGAQETQYF. This sequence joins TRBV11-2 and TRBJ2-5; D uncertain. The CDR3 runs to 13 residues. Trimming pared 3 bases from V and 1 base from J, leaving 6 bases between. CDR1 is SGHAT, CDR2 FQNNGV, per germline. The variable domain in full, with the rest retrieved from reference TRBV11-2 and TRBJ2-5, is EAGVAQSPRYKIIEKRQSVAFWCNPISGHATLYWYQQILGQGPKLLIQFQNNGVVDDSQLPKDRFSAERLKGVDSTLKIQPAKLEDSAVYLCASSFGAQETQYFGPGTRLLVL.

J is TRBJ2-3 and V is TRBV7-2, with 12 bases identical to TRBD2. The junction had 7 bases not matched to a gene; V was cut back by 5 bases and J by 4 bases. This CDR3 is built from 16 residues. Germline CDR1 SGHTA, CDR2 FQGNSA. The CDR3 protein is CASSPGLAGQADTQYF. The CDR3 region has the DNA TGTGCCAGCAGCCCCGGACTAGCGGGACAGGCAGATACGCAGTATTTT.

The genes are TRBV30 and TRBJ2-7, with D perhaps TRBD2 (6 bases). Trimming took off 2 bases at V and 3 bases at J, with 23 bases between the two ends. Germline loops: CDR1 GTSNPN, CDR2 SVGIG (reference sequence). This CDR3 region has 17 residues. In nucleotides, the CDR3 is TGTGCCTGGAGTCGAGGGAGGACCAGCGGGCATATCTACGAGCAGTACTTC. It codes for CAWSRGRTSGHIYEQYF.

This sequence joins TRBV25-1 and TRBJ1-5, with no clear D. The germline gives CDR1 MGHDK, CDR2 SYGVNS. Trimming stripped 2 bases from V and 7 bases from J, with 12 bases between. This CDR3 has 14 residues. The CDR3 region has the DNA TGTGCCAGCAGTGAAACCCAGGTGGTGCAGCCCCAGCATTTT. Translation: CASSETQVVQPQHF.

The rearrangement uses TRBV27 and TRBJ1-5; 7 nucleotides match TRBD1. CDR1 and CDR2 from the germline V gene are MNHEY and SMNVEV (reference sequence). This CDR3 is 13 amino acids long. Trimming took 9 bases from V and 4 from J; bases not matched to a gene: 6. The CDR3: CASKLTGNQPQHF. CDR3 nucleotide sequence: TGTGCCAGTAAGTTGACAGGGAATCAGCCCCAGCATTTT.

The chain joins TRBV11-2 to TRBJ2-5, with TRBD1 matching over 8 bases. This CDR3 is built from 15 residues. Germline CDR1 reads SGHAT; CDR2 reads FQNNGV. Trimming removed 5 bases from V and 2 bases from J; junction bases left unmatched: 7. The CDR3 sequence: CASSRGQGPQETQYF. CDR3 DNA: TGTGCCAGCAGCCGAGGACAGGGACCGCAAGAGACCCAGTACTTC.

The genes are TRBV7-9 and TRBJ2-7; TRBD1 aligns across 7 bases. The germline gives CDR1 SEHNR, CDR2 FQNEAQ (reference sequence). The V segment lost 5 bases and the J segment 5 bases; nucleotides outside the gene matches: 3. The CDR3 spans 12 residues. CDR3 protein: CASSTTGDEQYF. CDR3 nucleotide sequence: TGTGCCAGCAGCACAACAGGGGACGAGCAGTACTTC.

Of note for this clone: The junction differs from germline at one of its ends, possibly a read error. The chain combines TRBV7-7 with TRBJ2-1; 8 positions match TRBD1. In germline, CDR1 is SSHAT, CDR2 FNYEAQ (reference sequence). CDR3 length equals 15 residues. CDR3 nucleotide sequence: TGTGCTAGCAGCTTAAAAGGTAGGACAGGGAATGAGCAGTTCTTC. Protein: CASSLKGRTGNEQFF. Complete variable domain (other parts from reference TRBV7-7 and TRBJ2-1): GAGVSQSPRYKVTKRGQDVTLRCDPISSHATLYWYQQALGQGPEFLTYFNYEAQPDKSGLPSDRFSAERPEGSISTLTIQRTEQRDSAMYRCASSLKGRTGNEQFFGPGTRLTVL.

The gene calls are TRBV29-1 and TRBJ2-7, with a tentative D call TRBD1 (6 bases). CDR3 length: 13 amino acids. The V end lost 6 bases, the J end lost 2 bases, and 14 bases lay between the germline ends. Germline CDR1 SQVTM, CDR2 ANQGSEA. The CDR3 here is CSVASGAAYEQYF. DNA for the CDR3: TGCAGCGTAGCTTCAGGGGCGGCCTACGAGCAGTACTTC.

This sequence joins TRBV7-9 and TRBJ2-7; D gene unclear. V gave up 1 base and J gave up 6 bases, with 7 bases separating them. From germline, CDR1 is SEHNR and CDR2 FQNEAQ (reference sequence). The CDR3 has 12 residues. CDR3 in DNA: TGTGCCAGCAGCTTAGGGCCGGGCGAGCAGTACTTC. Protein product: CASSLGPGEQYF.

This rearrangement joins TRBV5-3 to TRBJ1-2; no clear D. TRBV5-3 is identified as an open reading frame with a role that is uncertain. V was shortened by 9 bases and J by 7 bases, with 31 bases between the two germline ends. There are 17 residues in the CDR3. The CDR3 bases are TGTGCCACCACAAACGACTCAGAACACAACGTCCCTAGTGGCTACACCTTC. Its protein product is CATTNDSEHNVPSGYTF.

This clone was counted a few times. The chain recombines TRBV6-1 with TRBJ2-7; 8 bases align to TRBD1. Germline trimming cut 1 base from V and 3 bases from J; bases unmatched to any gene: 11. Germline CDR1 is MNHNS and CDR2 is SASEGT. The CDR3 runs 17 residues. CDR3 protein: CASSEEDVRQGIYEQYF. The CDR3 DNA follows: TGTGCCAGCAGTGAAGAGGATGTGAGACAGGGGATCTACGAGCAGTACTTC.

Worth noting for this clone: A junction end diverges from the germline sequence, so it may reflect a read error. This rearrangement joins TRBV5-1 to TRBJ2-5; no firm D call. CDR3 size: 14 residues. Germline-derived CDR1 and CDR2 are SGHRS and YFSETQ. The CDR3 nucleotides are TGCGCCAGCAACTTGTTTGGGCAGCAAGAGACCCAGTACTTC. It specifies CASNLFGQQETQYF.

The chain has TRBV13 and TRBJ1-3; no reliable D call. The length of the CDR3 is 14 residues. CDR1 is PRHDT, CDR2 FYEKMQ, per germline (reference sequence). The V end lost 7 bases, the J end lost 0 bases, and 10 bases lay between the germline ends. Here the CDR3 reads CASTPQLSGNTIYF. The CDR3 coding sequence is TGTGCCAGCACCCCGCAACTCTCTGGAAACACCATATATTTT.

J is TRBJ2-1 and V is TRBV7-2, with D possibly TRBD2 on 6 matching bases. The CDR3 runs 16 residues. V lost 1 base to trimming and J lost 5 bases, with 15 bases between them. The germline V gene has CDR1 SGHTA and CDR2 FQGNSA. CDR3 sequence reads: CASSLVGSGPNNEQFF. CDR3 nucleotide sequence: TGTGCCAGCAGCTTAGTAGGGAGCGGGCCAAACAATGAGCAGTTCTTC.

V is TRBV5-1 and J is TRBJ1-1; TRBD1 might be the D (5 bases). Trimming cost V 3 bases and J 1 base, with 10 bases left between them. The CDR3 loop spans 14 amino acids. Germline V CDR1 and CDR2: SGHRS, YFSETQ. For the CDR3, the DNA is TGCGCCAGCAGCTCCGACAGCCGGAACACTGAAGCTTTCTTT. Amino acids: CASSSDSRNTEAFF.

This chain uses TRBV27 with TRBJ1-4, with 7 bases aligning to TRBD1. CDR1 and CDR2 from the germline V gene are MNHEY and SMNVEV (reference sequence). This CDR3 is built from 14 residues. V shed 5 bases and J 8 bases; nucleotides not matched to a gene: 8. The DNA for the CDR3 is TGTGCCAGCAGTGTCGACAGGGTTATCGAAAAACTGTTTTTT. Protein product: CASSVDRVIEKLFF.

Worth noting for this clone: Relative to the germline gene, one junction end is altered; a read error may explain this. The chain is built from TRBV7-9 and TRBJ1-2; a weak D match, TRBD1 (5 bases). The CDR3 has 17 residues. Germline lookup yields CDR1 SEHNR and CDR2 FQNEAQ (reference sequence). The CDR3 DNA follows: TGTTCCAGCAGCTTAGACCGGACATTTTTTCCTAACTATGGCTACACCTTC. Protein: CSSSLDRTFFPNYGYTF. Filled out from reference TRBV7-9 and TRBJ1-2, the complete variable domain reads DTGVSQNPRHKITKRGQNVTFRCDPISEHNRLYWYRQTLGQGPEFLTYFQNEAQLEKSRLLSDRFSAERPKGSFSTLEIQRTEQGDSAMYLCSSSLDRTFFPNYGYTFGSGTRLTVV.

The V and J genes are TRBV30 and TRBJ2-7, with TRBD2 matching 8 bases. The CDR3 is made up of 16 amino acids. With 5 bases clipped from V and 1 base from J, the junction kept 13 bases outside the gene matches. CDR1 and CDR2 from the germline V gene are GTSNPN and SVGIG (reference sequence). CDR3 nucleotide sequence: TGTGCCTGGTGCTTGGTATCGGCGGGGGGTTCCTACGAGCAGTACTTC. Encoded protein: CAWCLVSAGGSYEQYF.

The chain employs TRBV19 and TRBJ1-1; TRBD1 is a possible D gene (6 bases). Germline assignment: CDR1 LNHDA and CDR2 SQIVND (reference sequence). The CDR3 extends over 12 amino acids. Deletions cut 10 bases from V and 1 base from J, with 10 bases between. The CDR3: CATKQGNTEAFF. The CDR3 region has the DNA TGTGCCACCAAACAGGGGAACACTGAAGCTTTCTTT.

The chain links TRBV19 to TRBJ1-5; 7 bases are a match to TRBD1. V dropped 6 bases and J dropped 0; count of bases not matched to a gene: 5. The CDR3 is 15 residues long. Germline CDR1 and CDR2: LNHDA and SQIVND (reference sequence). DNA of the CDR3: TGTGCCAGTAGCTCGGACAGGCATAGCAATCAGCCCCAGCATTTT. It specifies CASSSDRHSNQPQHF.

This rearrangement joins TRBV4-2 to TRBJ2-7, with 12 nucleotides matching TRBD2. J gave up 2 bases and V 4 bases, and 6 bases lay outside the gene matches. Germline V gene lookup returns CDR1 LGHNA and CDR2 YNFKEQ. The CDR3 is 16 amino acids. The CDR3 here is CASSPTTSGGTYEQYF. CDR3 nucleotide sequence: TGTGCCAGCAGCCCTACGACTAGCGGGGGTACCTACGAGCAGTACTTC.

This clone was seen only once. The gene calls are TRBV19 and TRBJ1-1, with TRBD1 as a possible D gene (5 bases). This CDR3 is built from 13 residues. The V end was cut by 7 bases, the J end by 11 bases, with 20 bases between. Germline V lookup: CDR1 LNHDA, CDR2 SQIVND (reference sequence). CDR3 in DNA: TGTGCCAGTACCTGGGCAGGGAATCTAAAGGCTTTCTTT. Residues: CASTWAGNLKAFF.